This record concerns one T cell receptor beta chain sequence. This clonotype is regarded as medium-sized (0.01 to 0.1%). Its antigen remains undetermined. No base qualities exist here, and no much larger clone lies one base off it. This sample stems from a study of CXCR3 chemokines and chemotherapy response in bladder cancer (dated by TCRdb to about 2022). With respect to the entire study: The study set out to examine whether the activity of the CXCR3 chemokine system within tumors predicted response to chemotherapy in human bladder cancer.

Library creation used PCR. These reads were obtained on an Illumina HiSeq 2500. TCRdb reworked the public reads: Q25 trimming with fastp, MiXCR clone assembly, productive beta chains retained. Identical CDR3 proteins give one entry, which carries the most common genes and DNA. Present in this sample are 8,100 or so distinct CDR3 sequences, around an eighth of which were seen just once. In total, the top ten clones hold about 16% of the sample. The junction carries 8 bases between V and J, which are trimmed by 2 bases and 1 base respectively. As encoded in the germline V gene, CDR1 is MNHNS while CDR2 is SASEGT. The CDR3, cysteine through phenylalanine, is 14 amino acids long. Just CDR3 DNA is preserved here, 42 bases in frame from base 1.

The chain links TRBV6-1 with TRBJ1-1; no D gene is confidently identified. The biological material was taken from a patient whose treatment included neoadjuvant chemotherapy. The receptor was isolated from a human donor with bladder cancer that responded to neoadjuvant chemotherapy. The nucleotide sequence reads TGTGCCAGCAGTGAACTGGCGGGGAACACTGAAGCTTTCTTT. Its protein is CASSELAGNTEAFF.